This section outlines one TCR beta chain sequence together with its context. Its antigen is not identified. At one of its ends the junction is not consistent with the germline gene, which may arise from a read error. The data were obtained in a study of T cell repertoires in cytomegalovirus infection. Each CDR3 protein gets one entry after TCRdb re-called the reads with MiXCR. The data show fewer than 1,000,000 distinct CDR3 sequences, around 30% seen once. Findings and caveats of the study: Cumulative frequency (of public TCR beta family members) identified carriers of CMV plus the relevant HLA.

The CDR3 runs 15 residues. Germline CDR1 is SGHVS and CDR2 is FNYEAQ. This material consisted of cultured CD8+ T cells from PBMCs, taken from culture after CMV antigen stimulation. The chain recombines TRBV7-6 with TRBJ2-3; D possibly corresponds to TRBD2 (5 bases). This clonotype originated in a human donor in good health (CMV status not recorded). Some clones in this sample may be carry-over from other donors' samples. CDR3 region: CANSLIGERTDTQYF. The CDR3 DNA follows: TGTGCCAACAGCTTAATCGGGGAGCGCACAGATACGCAGTATTTT.